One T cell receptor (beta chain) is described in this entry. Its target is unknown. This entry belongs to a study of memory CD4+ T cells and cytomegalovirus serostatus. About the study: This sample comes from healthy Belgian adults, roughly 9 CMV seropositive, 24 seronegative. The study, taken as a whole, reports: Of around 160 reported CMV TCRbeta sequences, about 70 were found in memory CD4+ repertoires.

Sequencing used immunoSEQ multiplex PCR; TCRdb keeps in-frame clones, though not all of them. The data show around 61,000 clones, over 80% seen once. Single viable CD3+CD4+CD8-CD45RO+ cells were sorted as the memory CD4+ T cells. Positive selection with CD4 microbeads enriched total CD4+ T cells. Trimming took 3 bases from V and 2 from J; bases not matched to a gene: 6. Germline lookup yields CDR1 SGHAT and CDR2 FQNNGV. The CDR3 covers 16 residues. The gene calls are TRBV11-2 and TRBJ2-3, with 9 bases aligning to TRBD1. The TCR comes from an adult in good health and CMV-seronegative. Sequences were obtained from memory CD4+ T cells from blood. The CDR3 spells CASSLGGTGNTDTQYF. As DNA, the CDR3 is TGTGCCAGCAGCTTGGGAGGGACAGGGAACACAGATACGCAGTATTTT.